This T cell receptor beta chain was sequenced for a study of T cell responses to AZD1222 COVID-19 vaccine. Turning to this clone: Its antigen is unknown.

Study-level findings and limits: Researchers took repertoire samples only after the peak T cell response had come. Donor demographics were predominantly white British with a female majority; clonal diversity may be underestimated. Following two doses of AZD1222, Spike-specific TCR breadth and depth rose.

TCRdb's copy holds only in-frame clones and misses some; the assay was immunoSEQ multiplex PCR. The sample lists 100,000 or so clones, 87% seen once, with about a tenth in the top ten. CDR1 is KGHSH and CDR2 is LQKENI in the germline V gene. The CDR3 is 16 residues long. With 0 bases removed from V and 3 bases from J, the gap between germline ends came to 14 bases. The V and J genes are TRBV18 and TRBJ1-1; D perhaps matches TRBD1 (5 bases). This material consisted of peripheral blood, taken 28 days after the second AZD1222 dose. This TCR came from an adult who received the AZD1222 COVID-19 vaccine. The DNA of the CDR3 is TGTGCCAGCTCACCACCTGCCGCAGGGAGGGACACTGAAGCTTTCTTT. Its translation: CASSPPAAGRDTEAFF.